This is a list of T cell receptor beta chains from one sample in a study of cytomegalovirus exposure and HLA in healthy donors. Method: immunoSEQ multiplex PCR; TCRdb's copy keeps in-frame clones and lacks some. The data contain 150,000 to 200,000 clones, around 75% of them seen just once; the ten biggest clones take up roughly 6.3%. The material sequenced was PBMCs. These receptors were obtained from a man aged 40-49 years in good health and CMV-seropositive. Both conserved end residues are part of each CDR3. D genes are given only for firm matches. Clone size is not always given. Where it is, it says once, few, many or a class for expanded clones.

clone_size | cdr3_length | d_call | j_call | v_call | cdr3_nt | cdr3_aa
NA | 17 | TRBD2 | TRBJ2-1 | TRBV7-2 | TGTGCCAGCAGCTTAGCGCAGGGGCGGGGGGTCTACAATGAGCAGTTCTTC | CASSLAQGRGVYNEQFF
NA | 15 | NA | TRBJ2-4 | TRBV9 | TGTGCCAGCAGCGTAGAGGGCCAGGGGAACAACATTCAGTACTTC | CASSVEGQGNNIQYF
NA | 15 | TRBD1 | TRBJ2-7 | TRBV27 | TGTGCCAGCAGTCCCCGGACAGGGGAAAATCGCGAGCAGTACTTC | CASSPRTGENREQYF
NA | 14 | NA | TRBJ2-2 | TRBV4-3 | TGCGCCAGCAGCCAAGTGCAGGGCTCCGGGGAGCTGTTTTTT | CASSQVQGSGELFF
NA | 14 | NA | TRBJ2-3 | TRBV27 | TGTGCCAGCAGTTTTCAGGGTAGCACAGATACGCAGTATTTT | CASSFQGSTDTQYF
NA | 14 | TRBD1 | TRBJ1-5 | TRBV10-1 | TGCGCCAGCATGAGACAGGGTGGGAATCAGCCCCAGCATTTT | CASMRQGGNQPQHF
once | 19 | TRBD2 | TRBJ2-6 | TRBV7-3 | TGTGCCAGCATCATTTCCCGCGCCACCGGGGGGACTGGGGCCAACGTCCTGACTTTC | CASIISRATGGTGANVLTF
NA | 15 | NA | TRBJ2-5 | TRBV4-1 | TGCGCCAGCAGCCAGCCTGACAGGCCCCAAGAGACCCAGTACTTC | CASSQPDRPQETQYF
NA | 15 | TRBD1 | TRBJ2-2 | TRBV11-1 | TGTGCCAGCAGCTTAGACAGGGGTTACACCGGGGAGCTGTTTTTT | CASSLDRGYTGELFF
NA | 16 | TRBD2 | TRBJ2-2 | TRBV9 | TGTGCCAGCAGCGTTTGGGCGGGGGTGAACACCGGGGAGCTGTTTTTT | CASSVWAGVNTGELFF
NA | 15 | TRBD1 | TRBJ2-2 | TRBV9 | TGTGCCAGCAGCACGGGACAGGGAGACACCGGGGAGCTGTTTTTT | CASSTGQGDTGELFF
NA | 14 | TRBD1 | TRBJ2-7 | TRBV7-8 | TGTGCCAGCAGCGACCGGGACAGAGGGCTGGAGCAGTACTTC | CASSDRDRGLEQYF
once | 14 | TRBD1 | TRBJ2-7 | TRBV5-1 | TGCGCCAGCACCCTAGGGACAGGGGCCCACGAGCAGTACTTC | CASTLGTGAHEQYF
few | 14 | TRBD1 | TRBJ1-4 | TRBV4-1 | TGCGCCAGCAGCCAGCTACAGGGGGTTGGAAAACTGTTTTTT | CASSQLQGVGKLFF
NA | 13 | NA | TRBJ1-1 | TRBV6-5 | TGTGCCAGCAGGAGATATCTGAACACTGAAGCTTTCTTT | CASRRYLNTEAFF
NA | 18 | TRBD2 | TRBJ2-6 | TRBV5-1 | TGCGCCAGCAGCGCCCGACTAGCGGGGGGTGCTGGGGCCAACGTCCTGACTTTC | CASSARLAGGAGANVLTF
NA | 15 | TRBD1 | TRBJ2-7 | TRBV9 | TGTGCCAGCAGCGTAGAGGGACAGGGATTTTACGAGCAGTACTTC | CASSVEGQGFYEQYF
NA | 15 | TRBD1 | TRBJ1-6 | TRBV23-1 | TGCGCCAGCAGCCCCTACAGGGGCGGGAAATCACCCCTCCACTTT | CASSPYRGGKSPLHF
NA | 14 | NA | TRBJ1-2 | TRBV5-1 | TGCGCCAGCAGCCGGGCGGGGGGCAACTATGGCTACACCTTC | CASSRAGGNYGYTF
few | 16 | NA | TRBJ1-2 | TRBV4-3 | TGCGCCAGCAGCCAGACGGGTCGGGGATTGGTTTATGGCTACACCTTC | CASSQTGRGLVYGYTF
NA | 12 | NA | TRBJ2-1 | TRBV11-2 | TGTGCCAGCAGCTTAGCTAGGGGAGAGCAGTTCTTC | CASSLARGEQFF
once | 15 | TRBD2 | TRBJ2-3 | TRBV4-2 | TGTGCCAGCAGCATTAGCGGGGGATTTGAAGATACGCAGTATTTT | CASSISGGFEDTQYF
few | 16 | TRBD1 | TRBJ1-5 | TRBV28 | TGTGCCAGCAGGGAAGGGGACAGGGGTTTTGGTCAGCCCCAGCATTTT | CASREGDRGFGQPQHF
NA | 16 | NA | TRBJ2-7 | TRBV12-5 | TGTGCTAGTGGTTTGGCAACCGGGATAGACTCCTACGAGCAGTACTTC | CASGLATGIDSYEQYF
NA | 17 | NA | TRBJ1-3 | TRBV7-3 | TGTGCCAGCAGCTTCCCCCAGGGCCCTCACTCTGGAAACACCATATATTTT | CASSFPQGPHSGNTIYF
few | 16 | NA | TRBJ2-1 | TRBV4-1 | TGCGCCAGCAGCCAAGTGGGGGGAATGGGTTCGGATGAGCAGTTCTTC | CASSQVGGMGSDEQFF
NA | 15 | TRBD1 | TRBJ2-5 | TRBV7-8 | TGTGCCAGCAGCTTCAGGACAGGGTACCAAGAGACCCAGTACTTC | CASSFRTGYQETQYF
NA | 13 | TRBD1 | TRBJ2-7 | TRBV5-1 | TGCGCCAGCAGCCGACAGGGCCTCTACGAGCAGTACTTC | CASSRQGLYEQYF
NA | 13 | NA | TRBJ1-2 | TRBV5-4 | TGTGCCAGCAGTAAGCAGCGATACTATGGCTACACCTTC | CASSKQRYYGYTF
NA | 16 | TRBD1 | TRBJ2-7 | TRBV5-1 | TGCGCCAGCAGCTGGGGCCTGACAGGGTACATCTCCGAGCAGTACTTC | CASSWGLTGYISEQYF
NA | 13 | TRBD2 | TRBJ2-7 | TRBV30 | TGTGCCTGGAGACCGGGACTAGCTCTTGAGCAGTACTTC | CAWRPGLALEQYF
NA | 12 | TRBD1 | TRBJ1-1 | TRBV30 | TGTGCCTGGGCAGGGGGGAACACTGAAGCTTTCTTT | CAWAGGNTEAFF
few | 14 | TRBD1 | TRBJ2-2 | TRBV5-6 | TGTGCCAGCAGCGTAGGACAGGGTACCGGGGAGCTGTTTTTT | CASSVGQGTGELFF
NA | 14 | NA | TRBJ2-4 | TRBV6-5 | TGTGCCAGCAGCCCCGGACAGTTCCAAAACATTCAGTACTTC | CASSPGQFQNIQYF
NA | 14 | TRBD1 | TRBJ2-7 | TRBV7-8 | TGTGCCAGCAGCGCTACAGGGGGACCCTACGAGCAGTACTTC | CASSATGGPYEQYF
NA | 18 | TRBD1 | TRBJ2-5 | TRBV4-3 | TGCGCCAGCAGCCAAGATCCGCAGGGGGCGGCCCACGGAGAGACCCAGTACTTC | CASSQDPQGAAHGETQYF
once | 15 | TRBD1 | TRBJ2-7 | TRBV13 | TGTGCCAGCAGCCGATCGGGACAGGGGGCACACGAGCAGTACTTC | CASSRSGQGAHEQYF
NA | 20 | TRBD2 | TRBJ2-1 | TRBV9 | TGTGCCAGCAGCGTAGCCTCCGGGACTAGCGGGGGAAATACCTACAATGAGCAGTTCTTC | CASSVASGTSGGNTYNEQFF
NA | 19 | TRBD1 | TRBJ2-7 | TRBV4-1 | TGCGCCAGCAGCCACCCGGGGTCGGGACAGAGCCGCGGAACCTACGAGCAGTACTTC | CASSHPGSGQSRGTYEQYF
NA | 13 | NA | TRBJ1-2 | TRBV6-1 | TGTGCCAGCAGTGAAAAGTTCGGGTTTGGCTACACCTTC | CASSEKFGFGYTF
NA | 15 | TRBD1 | TRBJ2-7 | TRBV19 | TGTGCCAGTAGCCCTTGGGGGACAGGAGCTTACGAGCAGTACTTC | CASSPWGTGAYEQYF
NA | 13 | NA | TRBJ1-4 | TRBV7-9 | TGTGCCAGCAGCTTAGTCCAGGGGGAAAAACTGTTTTTT | CASSLVQGEKLFF
NA | 15 | TRBD2 | TRBJ2-5 | TRBV19 | TGTGCCAGTAGTATGGGGGGGACTGTGCTTGGGACCCAGTACTTC | CASSMGGTVLGTQYF
NA | 15 | NA | TRBJ1-2 | TRBV15 | TGTGCCACCAGCTTAAGCGGGCGGGAGACCTATGGCTACACCTTC | CATSLSGRETYGYTF
NA | 16 | NA | TRBJ2-5 | TRBV9 | TGTGCCAGCAGTGTTGGGGGCACTCAAATCCAAGAGACCCAGTACTTC | CASSVGGTQIQETQYF
NA | 13 | NA | TRBJ2-2 | TRBV10-1 | TGCGCCAGCATGGGGGGGGCCACCGGGGAGCTGTTTTTT | CASMGGATGELFF
NA | 14 | TRBD1 | TRBJ2-1 | TRBV7-2 | TGTGCCAGCAGCGCGGGACAGGCCTACAATGAGCAGTTCTTC | CASSAGQAYNEQFF
NA | 14 | NA | TRBJ2-2 | TRBV14 | TGTGCCAGCAGCCAATCTAGTGTCGCCGGGGAGCTGTTTTTT | CASSQSSVAGELFF
NA | 13 | TRBD2 | TRBJ2-7 | TRBV9 | TGTGCCAGTTCCCGGGGGGGGGCCAACGAGCAGTACTTC | CASSRGGANEQYF
NA | 13 | NA | TRBJ1-5 | TRBV4-3 | TGCGCCAGCAGCCATCGGGGGGTACAGCCCCAGCATTTT | CASSHRGVQPQHF
NA | 15 | TRBD1 | TRBJ1-1 | TRBV6-5 | TGTGCCAGCAGTTGGGGACAGGGGGCCAACACTGAAGCTTTCTTT | CASSWGQGANTEAFF
NA | 13 | NA | TRBJ2-7 | TRBV5-6 | TGTGCCAGCACCTGGGGCGGCTCCTACGAGCAGTACTTC | CASTWGGSYEQYF
once | 16 | TRBD1 | TRBJ1-4 | TRBV9 | TGTGCCAGCAGTGGAGACCCGGGACAGGCGAATGAAAAACTGTTTTTT | CASSGDPGQANEKLFF
NA | 16 | TRBD1 | TRBJ1-1 | TRBV13 | TGTGCCAGCAGCTTAGGCTACAGGGGAGGCAGCACTGAAGCTTTCTTT | CASSLGYRGGSTEAFF
NA | 15 | TRBD1 | TRBJ2-3 | TRBV5-4 | TGTGCCAGCAGCTTATTGACAGGGGCGACAGATACGCAGTATTTT | CASSLLTGATDTQYF
once | 17 | TRBD1 | TRBJ2-6 | TRBV27 | TGTGCCAGCAGTCCGGGACAGGGGTTGGCAGGGGCCAACGTCCTGACTTTC | CASSPGQGLAGANVLTF
NA | 15 | TRBD2 | TRBJ2-5 | TRBV7-6 | TGTGCCAGCAGCTTTGGCGGGGGGGCCTCGGAGACCCAGTACTTC | CASSFGGGASETQYF